These 29 T cell receptor beta chains came from one sample sequenced in a study of blood T cell repertoires in COVID-19 (dated by TCRdb to about 2020). The method was the immunoSEQ multiplex PCR assay. Entries here come from immuneACCESS through TCRdb and include only in-frame sequences with V and J called. Some clones fail to appear in such tables; in the studies checked, an unresolved V gene covers under half of the shortfall, and the cause of the remainder is unknown. This sample holds 40,000 to 60,000 clones; 86% were observed only once. The top ten clonotypes cover 3.5% to 5% of the sample. The material sequenced was peripheral blood. The receptor set was obtained from a man older than 75 with active COVID-19.

This chain connects TRBV7-2 to TRBJ2-5, with D possibly being TRBD2 (6 bases). Trimming took 2 bases from V and 1 from J, leaving 11 bases between them. This CDR3 is built from 15 residues. In germline, CDR1 is SGHTA, CDR2 FQGNSA. CDR3 DNA sequence: TGTGCCAGCAGCTTACGGGCGGGACCCCAAGAGACCCAGTACTTC. Its protein product is CASSLRAGPQETQYF.

The gene calls are TRBV11-2 and TRBJ2-1; 7 nucleotides match TRBD2. After removal of 1 base from V and 5 bases from J, the junction contained 8 bases not matched to a gene. Germline values: CDR1 SGHAT, CDR2 FQNNGV. This CDR3 comprises 16 residues. DNA of the CDR3: TGTGCCAGCAGCTTAGGTGGCGGGAGTTTCAACAATGAGCAGTTCTTC. Its protein is CASSLGGGSFNNEQFF.

This clone has just one count. This chain joins TRBV7-8 and TRBJ2-1, with TRBD2 as a possible D gene (5 bases). Germline V gives CDR1 SGHVS, CDR2 FQNEAQ. The CDR3 has 13 amino acids. V lost 2 bases and J lost 8, with 10 bases in between. The CDR3 loop reads CASSLSLAYEQFF. In DNA, the CDR3 is TGTGCCAGCAGCTTATCCCTAGCCTATGAGCAGTTCTTC.

This clone was found once. The chain is built from TRBV2 and TRBJ2-7; D ambiguous. Trimming shortened V by 2 bases and J by 5 bases, and 10 bases separated the two germline ends. Germline V gene data show CDR1 as SNHLY and CDR2 as FYNNEI. The CDR3 consists of 13 residues. Written as DNA, the CDR3 is TGTGCCAGCAGTGAATCCCCAGTCCACGAGCAGTACTTC. This sequence encodes CASSESPVHEQYF. Full variable domain (rest looked up from reference TRBV2 and TRBJ2-7): EPEVTQTPSHQVTQMGQEVILRCVPISNHLYFYWYRQILGQKVEFLVSFYNNEISEKSEIFDDQFSVERPDGSNFTLKIRSTKLEDSAMYFCASSESPVHEQYFGPGTRLTVT.

The J gene is TRBJ1-1, the V gene TRBV30, with TRBD1 matching 7 bases. Trimming took 4 bases from V and 8 from J; bases not matched to a gene: 7. There are 12 residues in the CDR3. CDR1 and CDR2 from the germline V gene are GTSNPN and SVGIG (reference sequence). In DNA, the CDR3 is TGTGCCTGGAAACCCAACAGGGGAGAAGCTTTCTTT. It codes for CAWKPNRGEAFF.

CDR3 residues: CASSRLGVYTEAFF. The CDR3 coding sequence is TGTGCCAGCAGCCGCCTAGGGGTCTACACTGAAGCTTTCTTT. The chain couples TRBV14 to TRBJ1-1, with a possible D match to TRBD1 (5 bases). Looked up from germline, CDR1 is SGHDN and CDR2 is FVKESK. There are 14 residues in the CDR3. Trimming removed 4 bases from V and 3 bases from J, with 12 bases in between.

V and J are TRBV28 and TRBJ1-6; no clear D gene. Trimming took off 3 bases at V and 7 bases at J, with 10 bases between the two ends. CDR3 length equals 14 residues. Germline loops: CDR1 MDHEN, CDR2 SYDVKM. The CDR3 nucleotides read TGTGCCAGCAGTTTTTCCCGACTAAATTCACCCCTCCACTTT. Translated, it gives CASSFSRLNSPLHF.

The rearrangement uses TRBV10-3 and TRBJ2-1; D is unclear. CDR1 and CDR2 (germline): ENHRY, SYGVKD. The CDR3 length is 17 residues. Trimming pared 0 bases from V and 13 bases from J, leaving 25 bases between. CDR3 DNA sequence: TGTGCCATCAGTGAGTCGAAAAACCCCGGAAAACAATCGGGTCAGTTCTTC. It codes for CAISESKNPGKQSGQFF.

The chain employs TRBV28 and TRBJ2-7; TRBD2 matches 12 bases. CDR3 length: 16 amino acids. Looked up from germline, CDR1 is MDHEN and CDR2 is SYDVKM. Unmatched junction bases numbered 12, after V lost 7 bases and J lost 5 bases. CDR3: CASTPRPSGRADEQYF. CDR3 in DNA: TGTGCCAGCACTCCGCGGCCTAGCGGGAGGGCCGACGAGCAGTACTTC. The full variable domain, completed using reference TRBV28 and TRBJ2-7, is DVKVTQSSRYLVKRTGEKVFLECVQDMDHENMFWYRQDPGLGLRLIYFSYDVKMKEKGDIPEGYSVSREKKERFSLILESASTNQTSMYLCASTPRPSGRADEQYFGPGTRLTVT.

V and J are TRBV7-2 and TRBJ2-5, with D unclear. Germline-derived CDR1 and CDR2 are SGHTA and FQGNSA. V gave up 3 bases and J gave up 5 bases, with 13 bases separating them. The CDR3 is 14 residues long. The CDR3: CASSFRPPAETQYF. In nucleotides, the CDR3 is TGTGCCAGCAGCTTCAGGCCCCCCGCGGAGACCCAGTACTTC.

The chain uses TRBV2 and TRBJ1-5, with TRBD1 matching 9 bases. Germline trimming cut 6 bases from V and 1 base from J; bases unmatched to any gene: 4. This CDR3 spans 15 amino acids. Germline-derived CDR1 and CDR2 are SNHLY and FYNNEI. The DNA for the CDR3 is TGTGCCAGCAGGAACAGGGGGCCGAGCAATCAGCCCCAGCATTTT. Protein sequence: CASRNRGPSNQPQHF. The whole variable domain, remainder taken from reference TRBV2 and TRBJ1-5, is EPEVTQTPSHQVTQMGQEVILRCVPISNHLYFYWYRQILGQKVEFLVSFYNNEISEKSEIFDDQFSVERPDGSNFTLKIRSTKLEDSAMYFCASRNRGPSNQPQHFGDGTRLSIL.

The rearrangement joins TRBV9 to TRBJ2-7, with TRBD2 identical over 12 bases. There are 15 residues in the CDR3. V was pared by 2 bases and J by 1 base, with 1 base of the junction left unmatched. The germline gives CDR1 SGDLS, CDR2 YYNGEE. The CDR3: CASSVGTSGSYEQYF. In DNA form, the CDR3 reads TGTGCCAGCAGCGTCGGGACTAGCGGGTCCTACGAGCAGTACTTC.

This clone was found once. The rearrangement links TRBV28 to TRBJ2-5; D possibly corresponds to TRBD2 (6 bases). Germline lookup yields CDR1 MDHEN and CDR2 SYDVKM. This CDR3 comprises 14 residues. The V end lost 8 bases, the J end lost 1 base, and 14 bases lay between the germline ends. The CDR3 protein is CASGNGGPQETQYF. The CDR3 DNA follows: TGTGCCAGCGGAAACGGGGGTCCCCAAGAGACCCAGTACTTC. The full variable domain, in which reference TRBV28 and TRBJ2-5 provide the parts outside the CDR3, is DVKVTQSSRYLVKRTGEKVFLECVQDMDHENMFWYRQDPGLGLRLIYFSYDVKMKEKGDIPEGYSVSREKKERFSLILESASTNQTSMYLCASGNGGPQETQYFGPGTRLLVL.

Only a few counts were recorded for this clone. The rearrangement uses TRBV6-5 and TRBJ2-7; D may be TRBD1 (5 bases). This CDR3 comprises 14 residues. Germline V gene sequence: CDR1 MNHEY, CDR2 SVGAGI. V was shortened by 5 bases and J by 3 bases, with 14 bases between the two germline ends. CDR3 sequence: CASSKLTAVYEQYF. The CDR3 nucleotides read TGTGCCAGCAGTAAATTGACAGCTGTCTACGAGCAGTACTTC.

The table lists this clone with a count of one. J is TRBJ1-1 and V is TRBV7-2; D is uncertain. Germline V gene data show CDR1 as SGHTA and CDR2 as FQGNSA. The CDR3 contains 12 residues. Trimming took off 3 bases at V and 6 bases at J, with 8 bases between the two ends. CDR3 nucleotides: TGTGCCAGCAGCTTCCAGGCAGCTGAAGCTTTCTTT. Protein: CASSFQAAEAFF.

This sequence joins TRBV6-5 and TRBJ1-1, with TRBD1 identical over 9 bases. The CDR3 has 13 amino acids. CDR1 is MNHEY, CDR2 SVGAGI, per germline. Losses at the gene ends were 9 bases for V and 7 bases for J; bases not matched to a gene: 9. In nucleotides, the CDR3 is TGTGCCAGTATCCGGGACAGGGCTATTGAAGCTTTCTTT. Translated, it gives CASIRDRAIEAFF.

V and J are TRBV11-2 and TRBJ2-5; D possibly corresponds to TRBD1 (5 bases). V lost 2 bases, J lost 1 base, and 11 bases lay in between. Germline CDR1 is SGHAT and CDR2 is FQNNGV. This CDR3 has 15 residues. Here the CDR3 reads CASSLLGRAQETQYF. The CDR3 DNA reads TGTGCCAGCAGCTTACTGGGCAGGGCCCAAGAGACCCAGTACTTC.

The gene calls are TRBV2 and TRBJ2-2; D remains unclear. CDR3 size: 14 residues. The V gene lost 4 bases and the J gene lost 1 base, with 7 bases spanning the gap. Germline assignment: CDR1 SNHLY and CDR2 FYNNEI. The CDR3 loop is CASSVTRNTGELFF. In DNA, the CDR3 is TGTGCCAGCAGTGTCACAAGGAACACCGGGGAGCTGTTTTTT.

This sequence joins TRBV25-1 and TRBJ2-4; the match to TRBD1 covers 9 bases. The CDR3 has 15 amino acids. With V trimmed by 6 bases and J by 2 bases, 5 bases remained unmatched. Germline assignment: CDR1 MGHDK and CDR2 SYGVNS. CDR3 nucleotide sequence: TGTGCCAGCAGCGGAAACAGGGGGCCCAAAAACATTCAGTACTTC. Translating gives CASSGNRGPKNIQYF.

This clone is a singleton in its sample. V usage is TRBV12-5 and J usage is TRBJ2-2, with D hard to call. Germline values: CDR1 LGHNT, CDR2 FRNRAP. The V end lost 6 bases, the J end lost 6 bases, and 11 bases lay between the germline ends. The CDR3 has 13 residues. CDR3 in amino acids: CASGRGEPGELFF. As DNA, the CDR3 is TGTGCTAGTGGACGCGGCGAACCCGGGGAGCTGTTTTTT.

The V and J genes are TRBV5-1 and TRBJ2-4; 14 bases match TRBD2. With 3 bases clipped from V and 0 bases from J, the junction kept 5 bases outside the gene matches. The germline V gene encodes CDR1 SGHRS and CDR2 YFSETQ. This CDR3 is built from 18 residues. Written as DNA, the CDR3 is TGCGCCAGCAGCTCGGGACTAGCGGGAGTGGGAGCCAAAAACATTCAGTACTTC. Its translation: CASSSGLAGVGAKNIQYF.

The V and J genes are TRBV10-2 and TRBJ2-1; tentatively, D is TRBD2 (5 bases). Trimming removed 7 bases from V and 0 bases from J, with 13 bases in between. The CDR3 runs 15 residues. The V gene's germline CDR1 is WSHSY and CDR2 SAAADI. The CDR3 protein is CASKVRENSYNEQFF. The CDR3 region has the DNA TGCGCCAGCAAAGTAAGGGAGAACTCCTACAATGAGCAGTTCTTC.

This chain links TRBV30 with TRBJ2-7, with a tentative D call TRBD2 (5 bases). CDR3 length equals 14 residues. Trimming stripped 3 bases from V and 0 bases from J, with 12 bases between. Germline-derived CDR1 and CDR2 are GTSNPN and SVGIG (reference sequence). The CDR3 sequence: CAWRKPGSSYEQYF. As DNA, the CDR3 is TGTGCCTGGAGAAAGCCGGGGAGCTCCTACGAGCAGTACTTC.

The CDR3 region is CASSLVGGGQPQHF. The CDR3 nucleotides are TGTGCCAGCAGCTTAGTAGGGGGCGGTCAGCCCCAGCATTTT. The chain carries TRBV7-8 and TRBJ1-5; 7 bases line up with TRBD1. The CDR3 loop spans 14 amino acids. J was trimmed by 6 bases and V by 1 base; bases with no gene match: 3. CDR1 is SGHVS, CDR2 FQNEAQ, per germline.

The chain combines TRBV15 with TRBJ1-1; 9 bases map to TRBD1. The junction had 5 bases not matched to a gene; V was cut back by 4 bases and J by 8 bases. In germline, CDR1 is LNHNV, CDR2 YYDKDF (reference sequence). This CDR3 has 13 residues. The CDR3 region has the DNA TGTGCCACCAGCATGCGGACAGGGGACGAAGCTTTCTTT. It specifies CATSMRTGDEAFF.

J is TRBJ2-1 and V is TRBV27; D may be TRBD1 (6 bases). Trimming took off 6 bases at V and 7 bases at J, with 16 bases between the two ends. The CDR3 extends over 14 amino acids. Germline V gene data show CDR1 as MNHEY and CDR2 as SMNVEV (reference sequence). DNA of the CDR3: TGTGCCAGCAGCTTACGGACAGTGGTGAATGAGCAGTTCTTC. It translates to CASSLRTVVNEQFF.

This clone was observed a few times. This sequence joins TRBV10-3 and TRBJ1-6, with D hard to call. The V end lost 8 bases, the J end lost 10 bases, and 12 bases lay between the germline ends. The CDR3 spans 12 residues. CDR1 is ENHRY and CDR2 is SYGVKD in the germline V gene. CDR3 sequence reads: CAIGSTESPLHF. DNA of the CDR3: TGTGCCATCGGCTCAACCGAATCACCCCTCCACTTT.

This clone was seen just once. This chain joins TRBV4-3 and TRBJ2-7; D ambiguous. CDR3 length: 14 residues. V gave up 2 bases and J gave up 6 bases, with 14 bases separating them. Germline CDR1 and CDR2: LGHNA and YSLEER. CDR3 DNA: TGCGCCAGCAGCCAAAAGGTCCCGCCGGGCGAGCAGTACTTC. It specifies CASSQKVPPGEQYF.

The chain links TRBV15 to TRBJ2-3; 9 positions match TRBD2. CDR3 length: 19 amino acids. The J segment lost 3 bases and the V segment lost 0 bases, leaving 13 bases of the junction unmatched. From germline, CDR1 is LNHNV and CDR2 YYDKDF (reference sequence). CDR3 loop: CATSRDYSDSGRRTDTQYF. The CDR3 coding sequence is TGTGCCACCAGCAGAGATTATTCCGATAGCGGGAGAAGGACAGATACGCAGTATTTT. Combining the CDR3 with reference TRBV15 and TRBJ2-3 gives the whole variable domain DAMVIQNPRYQVTQFGKPVTLSCSQTLNHNVMYWYQQKSSQAPKLLFHYYDKDFNNEADTPDNFQSRRPNTSFCFLDIRSPGLGDTAMYLCATSRDYSDSGRRTDTQYFGPGTRLTVL.